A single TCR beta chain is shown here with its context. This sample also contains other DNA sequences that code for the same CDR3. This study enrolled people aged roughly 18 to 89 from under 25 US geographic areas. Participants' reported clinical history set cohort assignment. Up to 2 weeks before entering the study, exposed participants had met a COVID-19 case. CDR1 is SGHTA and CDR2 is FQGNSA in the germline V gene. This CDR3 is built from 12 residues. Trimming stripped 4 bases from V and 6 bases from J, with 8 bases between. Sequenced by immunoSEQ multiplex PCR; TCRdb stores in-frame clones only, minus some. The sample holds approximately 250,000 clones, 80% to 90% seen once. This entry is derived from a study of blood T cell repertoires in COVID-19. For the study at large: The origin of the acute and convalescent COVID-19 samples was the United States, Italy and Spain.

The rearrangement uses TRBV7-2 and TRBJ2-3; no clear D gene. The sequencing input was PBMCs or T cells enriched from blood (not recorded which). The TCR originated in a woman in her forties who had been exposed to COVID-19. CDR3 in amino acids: CASSSYGDTQYF. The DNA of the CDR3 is TGTGCCAGCAGCTCATACGGGGATACGCAGTATTTT.